The 31 T cell receptor beta chains reported below all come from one sample, sequenced in a study of cytomegalovirus exposure and HLA in healthy donors. The study ran its PCR with 60 Vbeta and 13 Jbeta primers. Generated by immunoSEQ multiplex PCR, the TCRdb table keeps only in-frame clones and is missing some. This repertoire shows approximately 120,000 clones, around 78% found once; its top ten account for around 2.1%. Sample: PBMCs. The receptors were gathered from a man in his forties or fifties in good health and CMV-seronegative.

The genes are TRBV4-2 and TRBJ2-6, with TRBD1 matching over 7 bases. Germline lookup yields CDR1 LGHNA and CDR2 YNFKEQ. The CDR3 covers 17 residues. The ends lost 2 bases at V and 2 bases at J; junction bases unmatched: 6. As DNA, the CDR3 is TGTGCCAGCAGCCAACTGCTAACAGGGGCTGGGGCCAACGTCCTGACTTTC. As protein: CASSQLLTGAGANVLTF.

V and J are TRBV28 and TRBJ1-2; TRBD1 matches 7 bases. V shed 10 bases and J 4 bases; nucleotides not matched to a gene: 6. This CDR3 is 12 amino acids long. Looked up from germline, CDR1 is MDHEN and CDR2 is SYDVKM. The CDR3: CATLDRVYGYTF. The CDR3 nucleotides are TGTGCCACACTAGACAGGGTCTATGGCTACACCTTC.

The rearrangement joins TRBV2 to TRBJ2-2, with TRBD2 matching over 9 bases. The CDR3 contains 18 residues. With 0 bases clipped from V and 2 bases from J, the junction kept 7 bases outside the gene matches. CDR1 is SNHLY and CDR2 is FYNNEI in the germline V gene. Here the CDR3 reads CASSEASGGPVNTGELFF. CDR3 in DNA: TGTGCCAGCAGTGAAGCTAGCGGGGGTCCTGTTAACACCGGGGAGCTGTTTTTT. The full variable domain, in which reference TRBV2 and TRBJ2-2 provide the parts outside the CDR3, is EPEVTQTPSHQVTQMGQEVILRCVPISNHLYFYWYRQILGQKVEFLVSFYNNEISEKSEIFDDQFSVERPDGSNFTLKIRSTKLEDSAMYFCASSEASGGPVNTGELFFGEGSRLTVL.

The chain carries TRBV9 and TRBJ1-2; D gene uncertain. V shed 3 bases and J shed 2 bases, with 11 bases lying between them. Per germline, CDR1 SGDLS and CDR2 YYNGEE. The CDR3 length is 14 residues. CDR3 bases: TGTGCCAGCAGCGCAGATCCTGTAAACTATGGCTACACCTTC. This encodes CASSADPVNYGYTF.

This chain joins TRBV6-5 and TRBJ1-2; perhaps TRBD1 as D (6 bases). This CDR3 comprises 15 residues. Trimming left V 5 bases short and J 2 bases short, with 15 bases between. Germline V CDR1 and CDR2: MNHEY, SVGAGI. For the CDR3, the DNA is TGTGCCAGCAGTCCCTCCGGGACACTGAACTATGGCTACACCTTC. Translating gives CASSPSGTLNYGYTF.

V is TRBV19 and J is TRBJ2-2; the D gene is possibly TRBD1 (5 bases). CDR1 and CDR2 (germline): LNHDA, SQIVND (reference sequence). V gave up 11 bases and J gave up 5 bases, with 15 bases separating them. This CDR3 is 13 amino acids long. The CDR3 region is CALREGATGELFF. The CDR3 DNA sequence: TGTGCCCTCCGTGAAGGGGCAACCGGGGAGCTGTTTTTT.

This clone was counted a few times. The chain recombines TRBV2 with TRBJ2-3; D perhaps matches TRBD2 (6 bases). The germline CDR1 and CDR2 sequences are SNHLY and FYNNEI. CDR3 size: 13 residues. The V and J ends lost 4 bases and 6 bases respectively, with 11 bases between them. DNA of the CDR3: TGTGCCAGCAGTGGGGACTGGGGGGATACGCAGTATTTT. Amino acid sequence: CASSGDWGDTQYF.

This chain connects TRBV19 to TRBJ2-2, with 8 nucleotides matching TRBD1. The CDR3 runs to 15 residues. Per germline, CDR1 LNHDA and CDR2 SQIVND (reference sequence). V lost 1 base to trimming and J lost 3 bases; unmatched junction nucleotides: 1. This CDR3 reads CASSIVGQDTGELFF. Written as DNA, the CDR3 is TGTGCCAGTAGTATAGTGGGACAGGACACCGGGGAGCTGTTTTTT. The whole variable domain, filled in from reference TRBV19 and TRBJ2-2, reads DGGITQSPKYLFRKEGQNVTLSCEQNLNHDAMYWYRQDPGQGLRLIYYSQIVNDFQKGDIAEGYSVSREKKESFPLTVTSAQKNPTAFYLCASSIVGQDTGELFFGEGSRLTVL.

The rearrangement links TRBV30 to TRBJ1-5, with D possibly TRBD1 on 5 matching bases. The germline CDR1 and CDR2 sequences are GTSNPN and SVGIG (reference sequence). The CDR3 runs to 15 residues. V was clipped by 2 bases and J by 2 bases, with 13 bases between them. The CDR3 region has the DNA TGTGCCTGGAGTCCCCAGTTACAGGGCAATCAGCCCCAGCATTTT. Its translation: CAWSPQLQGNQPQHF.

The rearrangement links TRBV5-1 to TRBJ2-2; 9 positions match TRBD1. CDR3 length equals 16 residues. Germline loops: CDR1 SGHRS, CDR2 YFSETQ. With 5 bases clipped from V and 1 base from J, the junction kept 6 bases outside the gene matches. The CDR3 is CASRRTGALNTGELFF. As DNA, the CDR3 is TGCGCCAGCAGGCGGACAGGGGCCCTGAACACCGGGGAGCTGTTTTTT.

The V and J genes are TRBV18 and TRBJ1-2; D remains unclear. The CDR3 contains 16 residues. Germline lookup yields CDR1 KGHSH and CDR2 LQKENI. V was cut by 3 bases and J by 3 bases, with 17 bases left in between. This CDR3 is CASSPFRAPGDYGYTF. CDR3 in DNA: TGTGCCAGCTCACCCTTCCGGGCGCCGGGAGACTATGGCTACACCTTC.

This clone was seen only a few times. The rearrangement links TRBV5-4 to TRBJ1-4; D not certain. Germline-derived CDR1 and CDR2 are SGHNT and YYREEE (reference sequence). This CDR3 spans 14 amino acids. V dropped 2 bases and J dropped 4 bases, with 9 bases sitting between them. CDR3 residues: CASSFASGNEKLFF. The CDR3 coding sequence is TGTGCCAGCAGCTTTGCCAGCGGTAATGAAAAACTGTTTTTT.

This clone was observed a few times. The chain recombines TRBV19 with TRBJ1-5; D gene unclear. Trimming took 5 bases from V and 3 from J, leaving 5 bases between them. Germline-derived CDR1 and CDR2 are LNHDA and SQIVND (reference sequence). This CDR3 is built from 12 residues. CDR3 in amino acids: CASSPNNQPQHF. CDR3 in DNA: TGTGCCAGTAGTCCCAACAATCAGCCCCAGCATTTT.

The rearrangement joins TRBV19 to TRBJ1-2, with D unclear. Germline lookup yields CDR1 LNHDA and CDR2 SQIVND (reference sequence). Trimming left V 0 bases short and J 8 bases short, with 10 bases between. This CDR3 comprises 13 residues. Here the CDR3 reads CASSIEGRGGYTF. CDR3 DNA: TGTGCCAGTAGTATAGAAGGACGGGGAGGCTACACCTTC.

This chain connects TRBV6-5 to TRBJ2-4; the match to TRBD1 covers 7 bases. Germline CDR1 and CDR2: MNHEY and SVGAGI. The trim removed 0 bases at V and 7 bases at J, leaving 6 bases unmatched. This CDR3 is 15 amino acids long. CDR3 residues: CASSYSTGNGNIQYF. CDR3 in DNA: TGTGCCAGCAGTTACTCGACAGGGAATGGCAACATTCAGTACTTC.

The rearrangement uses TRBV2 and TRBJ2-3; 14 bases line up with TRBD2. This CDR3 is 15 amino acids long. Looked up from germline, CDR1 is SNHLY and CDR2 is FYNNEI. V was pared by 10 bases and J by 4 bases, with 7 bases of the junction left unmatched. CDR3 sequence: CATGTSGGVADTQYF. For the CDR3, the DNA is TGTGCCACCGGGACTAGCGGGGGTGTCGCAGATACGCAGTATTTT.

CDR3 DNA sequence: TGCGCCAGCGCCTCCGGGACAGGGAGGTTTCGGAACACTGAAGCTTTCTTT. It translates to CASASGTGRFRNTEAFF. The rearrangement uses TRBV23-1 and TRBJ1-1; 9 nucleotides match TRBD1. TRBV23-1 is placed among ORFs of uncertain function. Trimming cost V 8 bases and J 1 base; bases outside gene matches: 14. This CDR3 has 17 residues.

The V call is TRBV4-2, the J call TRBJ2-2; a possible D gene is TRBD1 (6 bases). The CDR3 is 15 amino acids. CDR1 is LGHNA and CDR2 is YNFKEQ in the germline V gene. Trimming left V 7 bases short and J 4 bases short, with 16 bases between. The CDR3 region is CASKQTGASTGELFF. The CDR3 region has the DNA TGTGCCAGCAAACAGACAGGAGCTAGCACCGGGGAGCTGTTTTTT.

This sequence joins TRBV5-5 and TRBJ1-1; weak D call: TRBD1 (6 bases). Germline CDR1 reads SGHKS; CDR2 reads YYEKEE (reference sequence). Trimming cost V 3 bases and J 4 bases, with 13 bases left between them. The CDR3 length is 14 residues. CDR3 sequence (DNA): TGTGCCAGCAGCTCATTAGGGGGAGTCACTGAAGCTTTCTTT. This codes for CASSSLGGVTEAFF.

The chain employs TRBV7-3 and TRBJ2-2; 10 nucleotides match TRBD2. Germline assignment: CDR1 SGHTA and CDR2 FQGTGA. Trimming removed 5 bases from V and 4 bases from J; junction bases left unmatched: 7. CDR3 length: 16 residues. CDR3 DNA sequence: TGTGCCAGCAGCCCCGCCAGCGGGGGGGGCACCGGGGAGCTGTTTTTT. It is translated as CASSPASGGGTGELFF.

The rearrangement joins TRBV6-5 to TRBJ1-1; a weak D match, TRBD1 (6 bases). Germline values: CDR1 MNHEY, CDR2 SVGAGI. V was trimmed by 2 bases and J by 10 bases, leaving 8 bases between them. The CDR3 contains 11 residues. The CDR3 DNA reads as TGTGCCAGCAGTTACAAAGGGGGAGCTTTCTTT. This codes for CASSYKGGAFF.

The chain recombines TRBV20-1 with TRBJ2-1, with D unresolved. V was shortened by 4 bases and J by 5 bases, with 6 bases between the two germline ends. The CDR3 runs to 11 residues. The germline gives CDR1 DFQATT, CDR2 SNEGSKA (reference sequence). The CDR3 sequence is CSATYDNEQFF. The CDR3 DNA reads as TGCAGTGCTACGTATGACAATGAGCAGTTCTTC.

The chain carries TRBV7-8 and TRBJ2-7; tentative D call: TRBD1 (6 bases). Germline assignment: CDR1 SGHVS and CDR2 FQNEAQ. V was trimmed by 5 bases and J by 0 bases, leaving 14 bases between them. This CDR3 has 15 residues. CDR3 region: CASSPGQLSSYEQYF. CDR3 nucleotides: TGTGCCAGCAGCCCCGGACAGTTGAGCTCCTACGAGCAGTACTTC.

The chain uses TRBV14 and TRBJ1-6, with 9 positions matching TRBD1. V gave up 2 bases and J gave up 7 bases; unmatched junction bases: 12. CDR3 length: 18 amino acids. Germline V CDR1 and CDR2: SGHDN, FVKESK. The CDR3 nucleotides read TGTGCCAGCAGCCAATCGCTAGGGACAGGGAATGTAAATTCACCCCTCCACTTT. Its protein is CASSQSLGTGNVNSPLHF. The complete variable domain, with remaining parts taken from reference TRBV14 and TRBJ1-6, reads EAGVTQFPSHSVIEKGQTVTLRCDPISGHDNLYWYRRVMGKEIKFLLHFVKESKQDESGMPNNRFLAERTGGTYSTLKVQPAELEDSGVYFCASSQSLGTGNVNSPLHFGNGTRLTVT.

This sequence joins TRBV6-5 and TRBJ1-2; D gene unclear. Germline-derived CDR1 and CDR2 are MNHEY and SVGAGI. Trimming pared 5 bases from V and 3 bases from J, leaving 7 bases between. This CDR3 is built from 12 residues. In nucleotides, the CDR3 is TGTGCCAGCAGTAGTCAGTACTATGGCTACACCTTC. Its translation is CASSSQYYGYTF.

The chain carries TRBV5-4 and TRBJ1-1, with D tentatively TRBD1 (5 bases). Trimming stripped 4 bases from V and 3 bases from J, with 13 bases between. Per germline, CDR1 SGHNT and CDR2 YYREEE (reference sequence). The CDR3 loop spans 14 amino acids. CDR3 in amino acids: CASSLDSKDTEAFF. For the CDR3, the DNA is TGTGCCAGCAGCCTCGACAGTAAGGACACTGAAGCTTTCTTT.

Comment on this clone: Distinct nucleotide sequences in the sample also encode this CDR3. The chain joins TRBV5-4 to TRBJ2-3; TRBD2 matches 8 bases. The ends lost 3 bases at V and 2 bases at J; junction bases unmatched: 2. The V gene's germline CDR1 is SGHNT and CDR2 YYREEE (reference sequence). The CDR3 contains 14 residues. CDR3: CASSSGGSTDTQYF. CDR3 sequence (DNA): TGTGCCAGCAGCTCGGGGGGGTCCACAGATACGCAGTATTTT.

The V and J genes are TRBV5-4 and TRBJ1-2; the D gene is possibly TRBD1 (5 bases). V lost 0 bases to trimming and J lost 0 bases, with 9 bases between them. This CDR3 region has 15 residues. Germline CDR1 reads SGHNT; CDR2 reads YYREEE (reference sequence). In DNA form, the CDR3 reads TGTGCCAGCAGCTTGGGGGGCGGAGCTAACTATGGCTACACCTTC. Its protein product is CASSLGGGANYGYTF.

V and J are TRBV18 and TRBJ2-7, with 8 bases fitting TRBD1. CDR1 and CDR2 (germline): KGHSH, LQKENI. V trimming: 3 bases; J trimming: 3 bases; junction bases outside the gene matches: 4. CDR3 size: 14 residues. CDR3 sequence (DNA): TGTGCCAGCTCACCCGGGACAGGCTACTACGAGCAGTACGTC. Its protein product is CASSPGTGYYEQYV.

On this clone: Other DNA sequences in the same sample also yield this CDR3. The chain has TRBV7-9 and TRBJ1-1; D possibly corresponds to TRBD1 (5 bases). Between the trimmed V and J ends, which lost 5 bases and 1 base, there was a span of 11 bases. CDR3 length: 14 residues. Germline CDR1 reads SEHNR; CDR2 reads FQNEAQ (reference sequence). DNA of the CDR3: TGTGCCAGCAGCCACCTGACAGAGAACACTGAAGCTTTCTTT. It encodes CASSHLTENTEAFF. The full variable domain, completed using reference TRBV7-9 and TRBJ1-1, is DTGVSQNPRHKITKRGQNVTFRCDPISEHNRLYWYRQTLGQGPEFLTYFQNEAQLEKSRLLSDRFSAERPKGSFSTLEIQRTEQGDSAMYLCASSHLTENTEAFFGQGTRLTVV.

This chain uses TRBV5-1 with TRBJ1-3; D unclear. Deletions cut 1 base from V and 1 base from J, with 6 bases between. Germline CDR1 SGHRS, CDR2 YFSETQ. The CDR3 is 14 residues long. CDR3 protein: CASSLNLSGNTIYF. The CDR3 coding sequence is TGCGCCAGCAGCTTGAACCTATCTGGAAACACCATATATTTT.